This TCR beta chain was profiled in a study of vaccination effects on CD4 cells after COVID-19. Study summary: Each person got two doses of an mRNA SARS-CoV-2 vaccine, BNT162b2 or mRNA-1273. Two convalescent patients provided samples 16 days and one week prevaccination.

Of note for this clone: Its antigen remains unknown.

The V end lost 5 bases, the J end lost 2 bases, and 7 bases lay between the germline ends. CDR1 KGHDR and CDR2 SFDVKD come from the germline V gene. The CDR3 loop spans 13 amino acids. CD4+ T cells specific for antigen were expanded with viral peptide pools by the ViraFEST assay before sequencing. Scientists isolated CD4+ T cells after an approximately 10-day culture period ended. A PCR test confirmed that the person had SARS-CoV-2 infection between March and December 2020. Half the medium was swapped for IL-2 medium on days 3 and 7. The repertoire was sequenced with immunoSEQ multiplex PCR; TCRdb's copy has only in-frame clones and lacks some. This repertoire shows about 20,000 clones, 60% to 80% found once; its top ten account for about 15%.

The chain joins TRBV24-1 to TRBJ2-3; D may be TRBD1 (5 bases). Sequenced here: CD4+ T cells from PBMCs cultured with SARS-CoV-2 spike peptides, sampled before COVID-19 vaccination. The TCR sequence derives from a human donor who had a prior SARS-CoV-2 infection. The CDR3 nucleotides are TGTGCCACCAGTGTTGGGGCCACAGATACGCAGTATTTT. This encodes CATSVGATDTQYF.